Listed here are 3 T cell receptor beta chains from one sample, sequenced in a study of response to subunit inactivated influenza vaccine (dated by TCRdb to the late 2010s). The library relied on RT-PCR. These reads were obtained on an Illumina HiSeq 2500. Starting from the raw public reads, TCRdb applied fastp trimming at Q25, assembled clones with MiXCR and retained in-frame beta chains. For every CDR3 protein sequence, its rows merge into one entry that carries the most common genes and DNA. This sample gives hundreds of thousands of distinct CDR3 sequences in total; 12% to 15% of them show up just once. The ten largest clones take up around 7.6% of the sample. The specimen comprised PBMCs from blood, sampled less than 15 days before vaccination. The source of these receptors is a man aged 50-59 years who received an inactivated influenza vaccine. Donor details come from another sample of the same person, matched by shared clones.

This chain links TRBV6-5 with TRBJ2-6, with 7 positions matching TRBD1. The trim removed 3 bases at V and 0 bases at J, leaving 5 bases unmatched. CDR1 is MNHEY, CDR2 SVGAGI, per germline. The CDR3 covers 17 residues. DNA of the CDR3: TGTGCCAGCAGTTATTCCCCAGGGGGCTCTGGGGCCAACGTCCTGACTTTC. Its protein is CASSYSPGGSGANVLTF.

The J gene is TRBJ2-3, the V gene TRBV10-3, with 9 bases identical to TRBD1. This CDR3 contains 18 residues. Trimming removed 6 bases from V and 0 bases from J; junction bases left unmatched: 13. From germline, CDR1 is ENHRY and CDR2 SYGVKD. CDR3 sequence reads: CAISRRQGGPTSTDTQYF. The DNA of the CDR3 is TGTGCCATCAGCCGACGACAGGGGGGCCCCACCAGCACAGATACGCAGTATTTT.

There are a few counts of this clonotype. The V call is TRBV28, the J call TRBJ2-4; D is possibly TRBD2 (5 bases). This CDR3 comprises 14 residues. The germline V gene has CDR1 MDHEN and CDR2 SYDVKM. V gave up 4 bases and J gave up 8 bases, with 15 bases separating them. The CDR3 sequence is CASSSRAPRDIQYF. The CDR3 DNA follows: TGTGCCAGCAGTTCGAGGGCACCGAGGGACATTCAGTACTTC. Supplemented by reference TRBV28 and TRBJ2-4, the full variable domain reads DVKVTQSSRYLVKRTGEKVFLECVQDMDHENMFWYRQDPGLGLRLIYFSYDVKMKEKGDIPEGYSVSREKKERFSLILESASTNQTSMYLCASSSRAPRDIQYFGAGTRLSVL.